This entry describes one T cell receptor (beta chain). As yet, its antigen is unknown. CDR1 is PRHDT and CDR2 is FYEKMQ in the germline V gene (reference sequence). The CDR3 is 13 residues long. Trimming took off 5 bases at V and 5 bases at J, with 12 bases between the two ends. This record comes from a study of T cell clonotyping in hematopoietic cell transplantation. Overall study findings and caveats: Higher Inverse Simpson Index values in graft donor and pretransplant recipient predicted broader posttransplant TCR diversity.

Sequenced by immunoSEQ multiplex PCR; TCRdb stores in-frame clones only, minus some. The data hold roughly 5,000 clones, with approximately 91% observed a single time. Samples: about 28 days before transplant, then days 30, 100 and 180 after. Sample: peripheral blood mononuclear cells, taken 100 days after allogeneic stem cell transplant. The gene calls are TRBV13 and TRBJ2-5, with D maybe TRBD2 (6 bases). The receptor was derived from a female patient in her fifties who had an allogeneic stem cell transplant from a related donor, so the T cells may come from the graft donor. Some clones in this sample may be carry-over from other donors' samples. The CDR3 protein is CASSDTAGETQYF. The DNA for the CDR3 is TGTGCCAGCAGCGATACAGCGGGCGAGACCCAGTACTTC.